This T cell receptor beta chain originates from a study of OX40 agonist ivuxolimab in advanced cancers. Across the whole study: Three patients had partial responses: one hepatocellular carcinoma, two cutaneous melanoma.

Data came from immunoSEQ multiplex PCR; TCRdb stores just in-frame clones and leaves some out. The data show 50,000 to 65,000 clones, with roughly four fifths seen just once and roughly 1% held by the top ten. The germline gives CDR1 SEHNR, CDR2 FQNEAQ (reference sequence). This CDR3 spans 15 amino acids. Trimming stripped 4 bases from V and 1 base from J, with 12 bases between. The sequencing here drew on CD4+ or CD8+ T cells sorted from blood, taken in a trial of the OX40 agonist ivuxolimab. The V call is TRBV7-9, the J call TRBJ2-3; maybe TRBD2 (7 bases). The clonotype comes from an adult with an advanced solid tumor such as melanoma, head and neck, liver or kidney cancer. CDR3 coding DNA: TGTGCCAGCAGCTCCGGGGGGCCCCGCACAGATACGCAGTATTTT. Translated: CASSSGGPRTDTQYF.